One and the same sample provided the 4 T cell receptor beta chains below, sequenced in a study of cytomegalovirus exposure and HLA in healthy donors. In the PCR, 60 Vbeta and 13 Jbeta primers were used. Sequenced by immunoSEQ multiplex PCR; TCRdb stores in-frame clones only, minus some. The table has 100,000 to 150,000 clones, around 70% seen once; the top ten hold approximately 3.8%. Material: PBMCs. These receptor sequences come from a man aged 35 to 55 in good health and CMV-seropositive.

This clone has only a few counts. The chain links TRBV2 to TRBJ2-2, with TRBD1 identical over 9 bases. The V and J ends lost 7 bases and 2 bases, in that order; junction bases with no gene match: 5. Germline CDR1 and CDR2: SNHLY and FYNNEI. The CDR3 is made up of 15 amino acids. CDR3 loop: CASTRDRVNTGELFF. Here the CDR3 DNA reads TGTGCCAGCACTCGGGACAGGGTCAACACCGGGGAGCTGTTTTTT.

J is TRBJ1-2 and V is TRBV13, with 9 positions matching TRBD1. This CDR3 contains 15 residues. V lost 2 bases to trimming and J lost 6 bases; unmatched junction nucleotides: 7. Germline loops: CDR1 PRHDT, CDR2 FYEKMQ (reference sequence). CDR3 in amino acids: CASSLRVGQGDGYTF. The CDR3 DNA is TGTGCCAGCAGCTTAAGGGTGGGACAGGGTGATGGCTACACCTTC.

This chain uses TRBV9 with TRBJ2-6; D is uncertain. The germline V gene encodes CDR1 SGDLS and CDR2 YYNGEE. V gave up 3 bases and J gave up 0 bases, with 13 bases separating them. This CDR3 comprises 17 residues. CDR3 coding DNA: TGTGCCAGCAGCGCCGAGCCCCGGAGCTCTGGGGCCAACGTCCTGACTTTC. It encodes CASSAEPRSSGANVLTF. The whole variable domain, filled in from reference TRBV9 and TRBJ2-6, reads DSGVTQTPKHLITATGQRVTLRCSPRSGDLSVYWYQQSLDQGLQFLIQYYNGEERAKGNILERFSAQQFPDLHSELNLSSLELGDSALYFCASSAEPRSSGANVLTFGAGSRLTVL.

The gene calls are TRBV7-3 and TRBJ2-1; D is undetermined. The CDR3 contains 19 residues. Germline V gene sequence: CDR1 SGHTA, CDR2 FQGTGA. Trimming removed 0 bases from V and 0 bases from J, with 18 bases in between. The CDR3 here is CASSLTLSPASSSYNEQFF. The CDR3 DNA is TGTGCCAGCAGCTTAACCTTATCGCCAGCGTCTAGCTCCTACAATGAGCAGTTCTTC.